What follows is one TCR beta chain and its context. Its antigen is unidentified. This sample is drawn from a study of T cells expressing NK-cell markers. The overall study: Sorted CD3+CD56+NKG2C+, CD3+CD56+NKG2C- and CD3+CD56-NKG2C+ T cells supplied TCR beta repertoires. Among eight sequenced donors, seven carried HCMV seropositivity while one was seronegative. Broader study findings: Evidence did not settle whether expanded NKG2C+ T cell clones targeted HCMV.

A 5'RACE template switching approach incorporating UMIs was used to make TCR beta cDNA. TCRdb re-called the 5' RACE reads; one entry per CDR3 protein, DNA not given. Its table records 350,000 to 450,000 distinct CDR3 sequences. Germline-derived CDR1 and CDR2 are SNHLY and FYNNEI. There are 16 residues in the CDR3. J is TRBJ1-5 and V is TRBV2; TCRdb picks TRBD1, but there is no DNA to check that call. Source material: blood T cells: a sorted CD56 or NKG2C T cell subset, CD4+ or CD8+ T cells, or bulk PBMC T cells (not recorded which). This clonotype originated in a man aged 18-75 years in good health. The CDR3 is CASRKQGAEGNQPQHF.